This is a list of T cell receptor beta chains from one sample in a study of blood T cells in healthy people across ages. From the 5' RACE reads, TCRdb called clonotypes with MiXCR, one entry per CDR3 protein. The sample has roughly 1,000,000 distinct CDR3 sequences, 20% to 25% seen once. These data were also reused for a study on T cells of mothers and their children.

Source material: blood. Receptor source: a girl aged 2-10 years in good health. The CDR3 runs from the conserved cysteine through the conserved F or W. A D gene is named only where the DNA matches it firmly. Size values are once, few and many counts, or a class for expanded clones, and some rows have none.

size: NA
V: TRBV29-1
D: NA
J: TRBJ2-1
DNA: TGCAGCGCAGGGAATCATGAGCAGTTCTTC
CDR3: CSAGNHEQFF

size: NA
V: TRBV6-2/TRBV6-3
D: NA
J: TRBJ2-7
DNA: TGTGCCAGCAGTTACTCGGACCTGGGCGAGCAGTACTTC
CDR3: CASSYSDLGEQYF

size: few
V: TRBV3-1
D: TRBD1
J: TRBJ2-5
DNA: TGTGCCAGCAGCCAGTCAAGGGACAGGCCGGAGACCCAGTACTTC
CDR3: CASSQSRDRPETQYF

size: few
V: TRBV21-1
D: NA
J: TRBJ1-6
DNA: TGTGCCAGCAGCAAAGTGAATATCGCAGGGATCCATTCACCCCTCCACTTT
CDR3: CASSKVNIAGIHSPLHF

size: NA
V: TRBV12-3/TRBV12-4
D: TRBD2
J: TRBJ2-1
DNA: TGTGCCAGCAGTGACACCCTAGCGGGGGCCCACAATGAGCAGTTCTTC
CDR3: CASSDTLAGAHNEQFF

size: few
V: TRBV4-2
D: TRBD1
J: TRBJ2-1
DNA: TGTGCCAGCAGCCAAGGGGACAGGGGGTGGCTTCTCGATGAGCAATTCTTC
CDR3: CASSQGDRGWLLDEQFF

size: NA
V: TRBV7-9
D: NA
J: TRBJ1-1
DNA: TGTGCCAGCAGCTTCGACTCAAAAATTGAAGCTTTCTTT
CDR3: CASSFDSKIEAFF

size: NA
V: TRBV6-6
D: TRBD1
J: TRBJ2-3
DNA: TGTGCCAGCAGGAAGGACGGGACAGGGGAAACAGATACGCAGTATTTT
CDR3: CASRKDGTGETDTQYF

size: NA
V: TRBV29-1
D: TRBD2
J: TRBJ2-7
DNA: TGCAGCGTTGGGGCTAGCGGGAGGTTCAATGTTGACGAGCAGTACTTC
CDR3: CSVGASGRFNVDEQYF

size: NA
V: TRBV7-9
D: NA
J: TRBJ2-5
DNA: TGTGCCACCGGGGGTCCCGGGGAGGAGACCCAGTACTTC
CDR3: CATGGPGEETQYF

size: few
V: TRBV29-1
D: TRBD2
J: TRBJ2-1
DNA: TGCAGCGTTGAATCGCCGATGAGTAGCGGGGGGGTTGGGGTGGATGAGCAGTTCTTC
CDR3: CSVESPMSSGGVGVDEQFF

size: once
V: TRBV7-9
D: NA
J: TRBJ2-5
DNA: TGTGCCAGCAGCGAAACAAGGGACCCAGAGACCCAGTACTTC
CDR3: CASSETRDPETQYF

size: few
V: TRBV20-1
D: NA
J: TRBJ2-3
DNA: TGCAGTGCTCATCCAGAGGATACGCAGTATTTT
CDR3: CSAHPEDTQYF

size: NA
V: TRBV6-7
D: NA
J: TRBJ2-5
DNA: TGTGCCAGCAGTTACTCGATGTCGAGGGGAGAGACCCAGTACTTC
CDR3: CASSYSMSRGETQYF

size: NA
V: TRBV14
D: TRBD1
J: TRBJ1-2
DNA: TGTGCCAGCAGCCAAGATACACAGGGGAGATATGGCTACACCTTC
CDR3: CASSQDTQGRYGYTF

size: NA
V: TRBV20-1
D: NA
J: TRBJ1-1
DNA: TGCAGTGCCGTCCCTCGCCGAGACGCCGGGGGTGAAGCTTTCTTT
CDR3: CSAVPRRDAGGEAFF

size: NA
V: TRBV29-1
D: NA
J: TRBJ2-1
DNA: TGCAGCGTTGAAACGGCGACAGAGTACAATGAGCAGTTCTTC
CDR3: CSVETATEYNEQFF

size: NA
V: TRBV15
D: TRBD2
J: TRBJ2-3
DNA: TGTGCCACCAGCAGATCTAGCGGGAGCGCAGATACGCAGTATTTT
CDR3: CATSRSSGSADTQYF

size: few
V: TRBV15
D: NA
J: TRBJ2-3
DNA: TGTGCCACCAGCAGAGATCGAGCCGAGCAAGCGCAGTATTTT
CDR3: CATSRDRAEQAQYF

size: few
V: TRBV12-3/TRBV12-4
D: NA
J: TRBJ2-1
DNA: TGTGCCAGCAGTTCTGGACGTGGGAGCGAGCAGTTCTTC
CDR3: CASSSGRGSEQFF

size: many
V: TRBV12-3/TRBV12-4
D: TRBD2
J: TRBJ2-1
DNA: TGTGCCAGCAGCTCTAGCGGGAGTCAGAATGAGCAGTTCTTC
CDR3: CASSSSGSQNEQFF

size: NA
V: TRBV15
D: NA
J: TRBJ2-3
DNA: TGTGCCACCAGCAGAGAGAGGTATTCGAGGGGTAGCACAGATACGCAGTATTTT
CDR3: CATSRERYSRGSTDTQYF

size: NA
V: TRBV20-1
D: NA
J: TRBJ2-7
DNA: TGCAGTGGTGGGGGCGGGGGCTCACCCGAGCAGTACTTC
CDR3: CSGGGGGSPEQYF

size: NA
V: TRBV7-2
D: NA
J: TRBJ2-7
DNA: TGTGCCAGCAGCTTTATGCAGGAGCAGTACTTC
CDR3: CASSFMQEQYF

size: NA
V: TRBV20-1
D: NA
J: TRBJ2-3
DNA: TGCAGTGCTAGAGGGATCGATGAGCTAATATACACAGATACGCAGTATTTT
CDR3: CSARGIDELIYTDTQYF

size: few
V: TRBV29-1
D: NA
J: TRBJ2-5
DNA: TGCAGCGTCGGTGGTAACGTCGAAGAGCAGTACTTC
CDR3: CSVGGNVEEQYF

size: few
V: TRBV6-4
D: NA
J: TRBJ2-7
DNA: TGTGCCAGCAGTCTGACACCTACCTACGAGCAGTACTTC
CDR3: CASSLTPTYEQYF

size: NA
V: TRBV4-1
D: TRBD2
J: TRBJ2-3
DNA: TGCGCCAGCAGCCACCCCGGGACTAGCCCAGATACGCAGTATTTT
CDR3: CASSHPGTSPDTQYF

size: few
V: TRBV23-1
D: NA
J: TRBJ1-2
DNA: TGCGCCGGGGAAAAAAACTATGGCTACACCTTC
CDR3: CAGEKNYGYTF

size: NA
V: TRBV3-1
D: TRBD2
J: TRBJ2-5
DNA: TGTGCCAGCAGCCAAGATGCCAGCGGGGGGCTCCAAGAGACCCAGTACTTC
CDR3: CASSQDASGGLQETQYF

size: NA
V: TRBV23-1
D: NA
J: TRBJ2-3
DNA: TGCGCCAGCAGTCCCTCCCGGGGTAGGAGGAGGGATACGCAGTATTTT
CDR3: CASSPSRGRRRDTQYF

size: NA
V: TRBV27
D: TRBD1
J: TRBJ1-2
DNA: TGTGCCAGCAGTTCGGTGGGACAGCTATTCAACTATGGCTACACCTTC
CDR3: CASSSVGQLFNYGYTF

size: NA
V: TRBV12-3/TRBV12-4
D: NA
J: TRBJ1-4
DNA: TGTGCCAGCTCCCTTCGGGGGGCGCAGGGAGAAAAACTGTTTTTT
CDR3: CASSLRGAQGEKLFF

size: NA
V: TRBV7-2
D: TRBD1
J: TRBJ2-4
DNA: TGTGCCAGCAGCTTCGGGGACAGCACCTACCTAAACATTCAGTACTTC
CDR3: CASSFGDSTYLNIQYF

size: few
V: TRBV3-1
D: TRBD2
J: TRBJ2-1
DNA: TGTGCCAGCAGCCAAGAGCAAAGCGGGAGGGGGCTGAATGAGCAGTTCTTC
CDR3: CASSQEQSGRGLNEQFF

size: many
V: TRBV6-5
D: NA
J: TRBJ2-1
DNA: TGTGCCAGCAGTTACGGGAATGAGCAGTTCTTC
CDR3: CASSYGNEQFF

size: few
V: TRBV7-9
D: NA
J: TRBJ2-2
DNA: TGCGCCAGCAGCCCAGGTCCGGGGACCGGGGAGCTGTTTTTT
CDR3: CASSPGPGTGELFF

size: few
V: TRBV11-2
D: NA
J: TRBJ1-4
DNA: TGTGCCAGCTCAGGGGAATTGGGAAAACTGTTTTTT
CDR3: CASSGELGKLFF

size: few
V: TRBV7-3
D: NA
J: TRBJ2-7
DNA: TGTGCCAGCAGCTTAGGAGACCGTCCCTACGAGCAGTACTTC
CDR3: CASSLGDRPYEQYF

size: NA
V: TRBV14
D: NA
J: TRBJ1-4
DNA: TGTGCCAGCAGCCTACTAGGAGGTGGTAATGAAAAAATGTTTTTT
CDR3: CASSLLGGGNEKMFF

size: NA
V: TRBV27
D: NA
J: TRBJ2-7
DNA: TGTGCCAGCAGTCCGGTCGGAAATGAGCAGTACTTC
CDR3: CASSPVGNEQYF

size: NA
V: TRBV12-5
D: NA
J: TRBJ2-1
DNA: TGTGCTAGTGTCCCTACTGTGGGCAGTGAGCAGCTCTTC
CDR3: CASVPTVGSEQLF

size: few
V: TRBV6-6
D: NA
J: TRBJ2-3
DNA: TGTGCCACCCATGAGACAGATACGCAGTATTTT
CDR3: CATHETDTQYF

size: NA
V: TRBV4-2
D: NA
J: TRBJ1-4
DNA: TGTGCCAGCAGCCAAGAACCCGGGGAAAGACTGTTTTTT
CDR3: CASSQEPGERLFF

size: once
V: TRBV6-2/TRBV6-3
D: TRBD1
J: TRBJ2-4
DNA: TGTGCCAGCAGCCATCCCCACGGGACAGCCCGATTC
CDR3: CASSHPHGTARF

size: few
V: TRBV12-3/TRBV12-4
D: TRBD1
J: TRBJ1-2
DNA: TGTGCCAGCAGGGTACAGGGGGACTATGGCTACACCTTC
CDR3: CASRVQGDYGYTF

size: few
V: TRBV4-1
D: NA
J: TRBJ2-6
DNA: TGCGCCAGCAGCCACAGCTTCTCTGGGGCCAACGTCCTGACTTTC
CDR3: CASSHSFSGANVLTF

size: few
V: TRBV2
D: TRBD2
J: TRBJ2-2
DNA: TGTGCCAGCAGTGAACCTAGCGGCGGAGGTCCCGGGGAGCTGTTTTTT
CDR3: CASSEPSGGGPGELFF

size: few
V: TRBV6-1
D: NA
J: TRBJ2-1
DNA: TGTGCCAGCTTTGGGGGGTTATACAATGAGCAGTTCTTC
CDR3: CASFGGLYNEQFF

size: NA
V: TRBV2
D: TRBD2
J: TRBJ2-5
DNA: TGTGCCAGCGGGGGGACTAGCGGGAGGTCCAAGGAGACCCGGTACTTC
CDR3: CASGGTSGRSKETRYF

size: few
V: TRBV27
D: NA
J: TRBJ2-3
DNA: TGTGCCAGCAGTTTTACCAGGGTGCGGGCGTACACAGATACGCAGTATTTT
CDR3: CASSFTRVRAYTDTQYF

size: NA
V: TRBV20-1
D: TRBD2
J: TRBJ2-5
DNA: TGCAGTGCTGCCCCCCTAGCGGGAGAAGAGACCCAGTACTTC
CDR3: CSAAPLAGEETQYF

size: few
V: TRBV7-9
D: NA
J: TRBJ1-4
DNA: TGTGCCAGCAGCGCCGATCACAGGGAGCCTAGGGAAAAACTGTTTTTT
CDR3: CASSADHREPREKLFF

size: few
V: TRBV20-1
D: NA
J: TRBJ1-1
DNA: TGCAGTGCTCGGACGGCTTTGAACACTGAAGCTTTCTTT
CDR3: CSARTALNTEAFF

size: few
V: TRBV4-3
D: NA
J: TRBJ1-2
DNA: TGCGCCAGCAGCCAAGACCGCCTAACAGGAGAGTACTATGGCTACACCTTC
CDR3: CASSQDRLTGEYYGYTF

size: few
V: TRBV20-1
D: NA
J: TRBJ2-1
DNA: TGCAGTGCTCACCCCGGGACTGGCACCCCTGAGCAGTTCTTC
CDR3: CSAHPGTGTPEQFF

size: few
V: TRBV7-2
D: NA
J: TRBJ2-3
DNA: TGTGCCAGCAGCCCATCAGACTGGACTCCCTCAGATACGCAGTATTTT
CDR3: CASSPSDWTPSDTQYF